The 26 T cell receptor beta chains in this list originate from one sample, sequenced in a study of blood T cell repertoires in COVID-19. The table came from immunoSEQ multiplex PCR; TCRdb's copy has only in-frame clones and leaves some out. The sample contains about 100,000 clones, around nine tenths of which appear only once. The sequencing sample was made of peripheral blood. These receptors all come from a human donor in a cohort sampled during active COVID-19.

CDR3 nucleotide sequence: TGTGCCAGCAGCTCACTTGGGACAGGGAAATCCTACGAGCAGTACTTC. Protein: CASSSLGTGKSYEQYF. The chain carries TRBV6-2 or TRBV6-3 and TRBJ2-7; 9 bases match TRBD1. Germline CDR1 MNHEY, CDR2 SVGEGT. This CDR3 has 16 amino acids. Trimming at V came to 6 bases and at J to 1 base, leaving 10 bases not matched to a gene.

This clone was seen a handful of times. The rearrangement links TRBV2 to TRBJ2-3; a weak D match, TRBD2 (6 bases). CDR3 length equals 16 residues. CDR1 SNHLY and CDR2 FYNNEI come from the germline V gene. V was clipped by 1 base and J by 5 bases, with 16 bases between them. Here the CDR3 DNA reads TGTGCCAGCAGTGAAGGAGTAGCGGCGACCTTAGATACGCAGTATTTT. Protein product: CASSEGVAATLDTQYF.

The V gene is TRBV5-4, the J gene TRBJ2-7, with D tentatively TRBD1 (5 bases). The germline gives CDR1 SGHNT, CDR2 YYREEE (reference sequence). The CDR3 runs 14 residues. Trimming cost V 3 bases and J 2 bases, with 12 bases left between them. The CDR3 nucleotides read TGTGCCAGCAGCTCGATGGACAAAACCTACGAGCAGTACTTC. Translating it yields CASSSMDKTYEQYF.

In this sample, this clone turned up once. This chain joins TRBV19 and TRBJ2-5; TRBD1 aligns across 8 bases. This CDR3 spans 17 amino acids. Germline loops: CDR1 LNHDA, CDR2 SQIVND (reference sequence). Germline trimming cut 3 bases from V and 5 bases from J; bases unmatched to any gene: 14. CDR3 in amino acids: CASSIYTRTGTQETQYF. The CDR3 DNA reads as TGTGCCAGTAGTATTTACACCCGGACAGGGACGCAGGAGACCCAGTACTTC.

The genes are TRBV10-3 and TRBJ2-7; 14 bases are a match to TRBD2. The CDR3 runs to 17 residues. Germline V CDR1 and CDR2: ENHRY, SYGVKD. With V trimmed by 3 bases and J by 5 bases, 9 bases remained unmatched. In nucleotides, the CDR3 is TGTGCCATCAGTGACCTGGGACTAGCGGGAGTCGTAAACGAGCAGTACTTC. As protein: CAISDLGLAGVVNEQYF.

The chain has TRBV28 and TRBJ1-2; 7 positions agree with TRBD1. Germline-derived CDR1 and CDR2 are MDHEN and SYDVKM. The CDR3 spans 16 residues. Unmatched junction bases numbered 21, after V lost 9 bases and J lost 8 bases. Here the CDR3 reads CASSLGQEAARPGYTF. In DNA form, the CDR3 reads TGTGCCAGTTCTTTAGGACAGGAGGCGGCTAGACCCGGCTACACCTTC.

This clone appeared a few times. CDR3 nucleotide sequence: TGTGCCTGGGCCCGACTAGCGGGAGAATACAATGAGCAGTTCTTC. Protein: CAWARLAGEYNEQFF. The gene calls are TRBV30 and TRBJ2-1; 12 bases are shared with TRBD2. This CDR3 comprises 15 residues. From germline, CDR1 is GTSNPN and CDR2 SVGIG (reference sequence). After removal of 5 bases from V and 4 bases from J, the junction contained 6 bases not matched to a gene. Combining the CDR3 with reference TRBV30 and TRBJ2-1 gives the whole variable domain SQTIHQWPATLVQPVGSPLSLECTVEGTSNPNLYWYRQAAGRGLQLLFYSVGIGQISSEVPQNLSASRPQDRQFILSSKKLLLSDSGFYLCAWARLAGEYNEQFFGPGTRLTVL.

The CDR3 protein is CSVGTTGGGYTF. The CDR3 region has the DNA TGCAGCGTCGGGACGACAGGAGGCGGCTACACCTTC. The chain couples TRBV29-1 to TRBJ1-2, with D maybe TRBD1 (6 bases). Deletions cut 6 bases from V and 8 bases from J, with 16 bases between. This CDR3 is 12 amino acids long. Germline CDR1 and CDR2: SQVTM and ANQGSEA.

This chain links TRBV28 with TRBJ1-5; 9 bases fit TRBD1. The CDR3 loop spans 16 amino acids. V was pared by 5 bases and J by 6 bases, with 11 bases of the junction left unmatched. Germline assignment: CDR1 MDHEN and CDR2 SYDVKM. The CDR3, as DNA: TGTGCCAGCAGTGCCAGACAGGGGGGTTATTCTCAGCCCCAGCATTTT. Protein sequence: CASSARQGGYSQPQHF.

In DNA, the CDR3 is TGTGCCAGCAGTGAAGGACAGGTTCAGCCCCAGCATTTT. Protein: CASSEGQVQPQHF. The rearrangement links TRBV6-1 to TRBJ1-5; weak D call: TRBD1 (6 bases). The germline V gene encodes CDR1 MNHNS and CDR2 SASEGT. The CDR3 consists of 13 residues. V lost 1 base and J lost 6, with 7 bases in between.

The V gene is TRBV5-1, the J gene TRBJ2-3; 8 positions agree with TRBD2. There are 16 residues in the CDR3. Germline CDR1 and CDR2: SGHRS and YFSETQ. V was clipped by 0 bases and J by 2 bases; unmatched bases: 5. This CDR3 reads CASSLVTGGPTDTQYF. The CDR3 nucleotides read TGCGCCAGCAGCTTGGTCACGGGAGGGCCCACAGATACGCAGTATTTT.

V gene TRBV29-1 combines with J gene TRBJ2-1; TRBD2 agrees at 7 bases. Germline CDR1 reads SQVTM; CDR2 reads ANQGSEA. The J segment lost 5 bases and the V segment lost 3 bases, leaving 7 bases of the junction unmatched. This CDR3 region has 14 residues. CDR3 nucleotides: TGCAGCGTTGATGGGGGGGAGTTAAACAATGAGCAGTTCTTC. Encoded protein: CSVDGGELNNEQFF.

This chain joins TRBV28 and TRBJ2-1; 9 bases fit TRBD2. V lost 10 bases to trimming and J lost 6 bases; unmatched junction nucleotides: 10. The CDR3 consists of 14 residues. Looked up from germline, CDR1 is MDHEN and CDR2 is SYDVKM. The CDR3 loop reads CATRLAGPRNEQFF. As DNA, the CDR3 is TGTGCCACGCGTCTAGCGGGACCTCGCAATGAGCAGTTCTTC.

The rearrangement joins TRBV4-1 to TRBJ2-7; TRBD2 might be the D (6 bases). Trimming cost V 4 bases and J 0 bases, with 22 bases left between them. CDR3 length equals 18 residues. Looked up from germline, CDR1 is MGHRA and CDR2 is YSYEKL. The CDR3 region is CASSLYDGSLGTSYEQYF. The CDR3 coding sequence is TGCGCCAGCAGCCTGTATGACGGGAGTCTGGGAACCTCCTACGAGCAGTACTTC.

The count of this clone is one. V is TRBV30 and J is TRBJ2-3; 10 bases fit TRBD1. Germline V lookup: CDR1 GTSNPN, CDR2 SVGIG (reference sequence). This CDR3 is built from 13 residues. V shed 5 bases and J 1 base; nucleotides not matched to a gene: 0. The CDR3 DNA reads TGTGCCTGGGACAGGGGGCGCACAGATACGCAGTATTTT. Amino acid sequence: CAWDRGRTDTQYF. Together with reference TRBV30 and TRBJ2-3, the CDR3 gives the full variable domain: SQTIHQWPATLVQPVGSPLSLECTVEGTSNPNLYWYRQAAGRGLQLLFYSVGIGQISSEVPQNLSASRPQDRQFILSSKKLLLSDSGFYLCAWDRGRTDTQYFGPGTRLTVL.

The chain has TRBV28 and TRBJ2-7; 9 positions agree with TRBD1. After removal of 3 bases from V and 4 bases from J, the junction contained 10 bases not matched to a gene. This CDR3 is 16 amino acids long. The germline gives CDR1 MDHEN, CDR2 SYDVKM. CDR3: CASSLQGQGKIYEQYF. DNA for the CDR3: TGTGCCAGCAGTTTGCAGGGACAGGGAAAGATATACGAGCAGTACTTC.

The chain couples TRBV28 to TRBJ2-7; D is ambiguous. Germline V gene lookup returns CDR1 MDHEN and CDR2 SYDVKM. CDR3 length: 11 residues. V was trimmed by 7 bases and J by 6 bases, leaving 10 bases between them. CDR3 sequence reads: CASISESEQYF. The CDR3 DNA is TGTGCCAGCATTTCCGAGTCCGAGCAGTACTTC.

The chain links TRBV3-1 (or the pseudogene TRBV3-2) to TRBJ1-5; 7 nucleotides align to TRBD1. The CDR3 totals 15 residues. Germline V lookup: CDR1 LGHDT, CDR2 YNNKEL (reference sequence). The V segment lost 4 bases and the J segment 7 bases; nucleotides outside the gene matches: 10. The CDR3 spells CASSRGTEVSQPQHF. The CDR3 DNA follows: TGTGCCAGCAGCCGAGGGACAGAGGTGAGCCAGCCCCAGCATTTT.

V usage is TRBV6-5 and J usage is TRBJ2-1; a possible D gene is TRBD1 (5 bases). V was trimmed by 6 bases and J by 8 bases, leaving 17 bases between them. CDR3 length: 14 residues. In germline, CDR1 is MNHEY, CDR2 SVGAGI. CDR3 DNA: TGTGCCAGCAGAGATTCCAATTTGGGGCATGAGCAGTTCTTC. Translation gives CASRDSNLGHEQFF.

The V call is TRBV30, the J call TRBJ1-1; a possible D gene is TRBD1 (6 bases). Germline lookup yields CDR1 GTSNPN and CDR2 SVGIG (reference sequence). The CDR3 loop spans 11 amino acids. The ends were cut back, 4 bases at V and 10 bases at J, with 13 bases in the middle. The CDR3 protein is CAWKRGGRAFF. As DNA, the CDR3 is TGTGCCTGGAAAAGGGGGGGTAGAGCTTTCTTT.

The chain links TRBV6-4 to TRBJ2-7; possibly TRBD2 for D (5 bases). The CDR3 has 14 residues. Germline lookup yields CDR1 MRHNA and CDR2 SNTAGT. The V end was cut by 4 bases, the J end by 0 bases, with 10 bases between. CDR3 DNA: TGTGCCAGCAGTGGGACTTGGGTCTCCTACGAGCAGTACTTC. This codes for CASSGTWVSYEQYF.

In its sample, this clone was seen once. The chain links TRBV7-6 to TRBJ2-5, with 10 nucleotides matching TRBD2. The CDR3 totals 15 residues. In germline, CDR1 is SGHVS, CDR2 FNYEAQ. J was trimmed by 5 bases and V by 4 bases; bases with no gene match: 7. The CDR3 DNA is TGTGCCAGCAGCTCCTGGGAGCGGGGGGGGGAGACCCAGTACTTC. Protein sequence: CASSSWERGGETQYF.

This chain links TRBV11-3 with TRBJ2-3, with D perhaps matching TRBD1 (6 bases). CDR1 and CDR2 (germline): SGHNT, YENEEA. The germline V and J ends were trimmed by 5 bases and 1 base, with 7 bases remaining between them. The length of the CDR3 is 13 residues. In DNA form, the CDR3 reads TGTGCCAGCAGCGAGGGGGGCACAGATACGCAGTATTTT. As protein: CASSEGGTDTQYF.

The chain joins TRBV7-6 to TRBJ2-7; D is perhaps TRBD2 (6 bases). CDR1 is SGHVS, CDR2 FNYEAQ, per germline. The CDR3 runs to 16 residues. V was clipped by 1 base and J by 2 bases, with 15 bases between them. CDR3 sequence: CASSLVSGDWTYEQYF. CDR3 DNA sequence: TGTGCCAGCAGCTTAGTGTCGGGGGATTGGACCTACGAGCAGTACTTC.

The rearrangement joins TRBV9 to TRBJ2-5, with TRBD1 as a possible D gene (6 bases). CDR3 length: 14 residues. V lost 0 bases and J lost 2, with 8 bases in between. Germline CDR1 and CDR2: SGDLS and YYNGEE. Here the CDR3 DNA reads TGTGCCAGCAGCGTAGGGGGGCTTCAAGAGACCCAGTACTTC. Translated, it gives CASSVGGLQETQYF.

This chain joins TRBV4-1 and TRBJ2-3; 7 bases line up with TRBD2. Germline CDR1 is MGHRA and CDR2 is YSYEKL. V gave up 0 bases and J gave up 0 bases; unmatched junction bases: 6. The CDR3 is 17 residues long. CDR3 DNA: TGCGCCAGCAGCCAAGATGGGGCGGGAGCAAGCACAGATACGCAGTATTTT. Protein: CASSQDGAGASTDTQYF.